This TCR beta chain was observed in a study of cytomegalovirus exposure and HLA in healthy donors. Notes on the study in general: In a later analysis, parvovirus B19, influenza, CMV and Epstein-Barr virus appeared linked to several top co-occurrence clusters.

V dropped 1 base and J dropped 0 bases, with 10 bases sitting between them. Germline CDR1 and CDR2: SGHTA and FQGTGA. This CDR3 is 16 amino acids long. Both 60 Vbeta primers and 13 Jbeta primers went into the PCR. Source study methods: In a later analysis, some 11 million of 75 million to 90 million unique beta chains occurred in at least two donors. Here immunoSEQ multiplex PCR was the method, and the copy in TCRdb shows in-frame clones only, minus some. The DNA was the basis for D and trimming; V, J and clone size are from that table. The data show under 200,000 clones, over 60% seen once. Points on this clone: Its antigen is unknown.

The chain couples TRBV7-3 to TRBJ2-1; D unresolved. Sequenced material: PBMCs. The TCR originated in a woman between 45 and 65 years old in good health and CMV-seronegative. The CDR3 DNA sequence: TGTGCCAGCAGCTTAATGGGTCGGAGCTCCTACAATGAGCAGTTCTTC. Translation: CASSLMGRSSYNEQFF. Using reference TRBV7-3 and TRBJ2-1 for the parts outside the CDR3, the full variable domain is GAGVSQTPSNKVTEKGKYVELRCDPISGHTALYWYRQSLGQGPEFLIYFQGTGAADDSGLPNDRFFAVRPEGSVSTLKIQRTERGDSAVYLCASSLMGRSSYNEQFFGPGTRLTVL.